This is a list of T cell receptor beta chains from one sample in a study of blood T cell repertoires in COVID-19. The table came from immunoSEQ multiplex PCR; TCRdb's copy has only in-frame clones and leaves some out. The table includes roughly 14,000 clones, roughly four fifths detected once. Material: peripheral blood. The receptors were sampled from a man in his forties or fifties with active or convalescent COVID-19. The CDR3 runs from the conserved cysteine through the conserved F or W. A D gene is named only where the DNA matches it firmly. Some rows mark clone size as missing; the rest say once, few, many or name a class of expanded clone.

j_call	v_call	d_call	clone_size	cdr3_nt	cdr3_aa
TRBJ1-6	TRBV19	NA	medium-sized	TGTGCCAGTAGTATCCGGGGAGTGGGCAATTCACCCCTCCACTTT	CASSIRGVGNSPLHF
TRBJ2-7	TRBV4-1	NA	NA	TGCGCCAGCAGCCCAATAGGAGGAACGGCAACCTACGAGCAGTACTTC	CASSPIGGTATYEQYF
TRBJ2-2	TRBV4-2	NA	NA	TGTGCCAGCAGCCAGGAAGGATACGCGGCCGGGGAGCTGTTTTTT	CASSQEGYAAGELFF
TRBJ1-5	TRBV9	TRBD1	NA	TGTGCCAGCAGCCCATCCGGGACAGGGGCTCAGCCCCAGCATTTT	CASSPSGTGAQPQHF
TRBJ2-1	TRBV5-5	TRBD1	once	TGTGCCAGCAGCGCTGCGACAGGGGGTGGGAATGAGCAGTTCTTC	CASSAATGGGNEQFF
TRBJ1-5	TRBV7-2	NA	NA	TGTGCCAGCAGCTTAGATGGAGGCGGGGGCAATCAGCCCCAGCATTTT	CASSLDGGGGNQPQHF
TRBJ2-5	TRBV11-3	TRBD2	medium-sized	TGTGCCAGCAGCTTAGCTGGGGCGGGAGTGGGGGAGACCCAGTACTTC	CASSLAGAGVGETQYF
TRBJ1-2	TRBV7-9	NA	NA	TGTGCCAGCACCGGCGGGCAGAACTATGGCTACACCTTC	CASTGGQNYGYTF
TRBJ2-7	TRBV7-9	NA	NA	TGTGCCAGCAGCTTCCCAGGGGAGTTCGTCGAGCAGTACTTC	CASSFPGEFVEQYF
TRBJ2-3	TRBV6-6	TRBD1	NA	TGTGCCAGCAGTACCCTAGGGACAGACGGGACAGATACGCAGTATTTT	CASSTLGTDGTDTQYF
TRBJ1-4	TRBV19	NA	NA	TGTGCCAGTAGTCGTATTCAGGGAAATGGTGAAAAACTGTTTTTT	CASSRIQGNGEKLFF
TRBJ2-1	TRBV24-1	TRBD1	NA	TGTGCCACCAGTGAGGGTCGGGACAGGGAAGTGGTCGGTGGGTTGCAGAAGCAGTTCTTC	CATSEGRDREVVGGLQKQFF
TRBJ2-3	TRBV7-2	NA	NA	TGTGCCAGCAGCCTTAGCACAGATACGCAGTATTTT	CASSLSTDTQYF
TRBJ2-3	TRBV5-5	TRBD1	NA	TGTGCCAGCAGCGCCACCCGGGACAGGGTCACAGATACGCAGTATTTT	CASSATRDRVTDTQYF
TRBJ1-3	TRBV2	NA	NA	TGTGCCAGTCAAGCTGTTAACTCTGGAAACACCATATATTTT	CASQAVNSGNTIYF
TRBJ1-2	TRBV5-5	NA	few	TGTGCCAGCAGCTTGGACAGCTACTATGGCTACACCTTC	CASSLDSYYGYTF
TRBJ1-6	TRBV2	TRBD1	NA	TGTGCCAGCAGTGAAAGTAGGGGGCTTTCACCCCTCCACTTT	CASSESRGLSPLHF
TRBJ2-6	TRBV4-3	TRBD1	NA	TGCGCCAGCAGCCAAGGGGACAGCCCCTCTGGGGCCAACGTCCTGACTTTC	CASSQGDSPSGANVLTF
TRBJ1-3	TRBV10-3	NA	NA	TGTGCCATCACGGGCTCTGGAAACACCATATATTTT	CAITGSGNTIYF
TRBJ2-7	TRBV11-3	NA	once	TGTGCCAGCAGCTTAACCCAGGGCTCGCTAGAGCAGTACTTC	CASSLTQGSLEQYF
TRBJ2-5	TRBV7-9	TRBD2	NA	TGTGCCAGCAGCTTAGTCGGGGGGGCGGTGGAGACCCAGTACTTC	CASSLVGGAVETQYF
TRBJ2-1	TRBV5-1	TRBD1	NA	TGCGCCAGCAGCTTGTCCGGGACAGGGATTAATGAGCAGTTCTTC	CASSLSGTGINEQFF
TRBJ2-2	TRBV21-1	NA	NA	TGTGCCAGCAGCGCAAAACGGCAGGGCGACATCGGGGAGCTGTTTTTT	CASSAKRQGDIGELFF
TRBJ2-3	TRBV9	TRBD2	NA	TGTGCCAGCAGCGGAACTAGCGGGGGGGCGGGAGATACGCAGTATTTT	CASSGTSGGAGDTQYF
TRBJ1-1	TRBV5-5	TRBD1	NA	TGTGCCAGCAGCCTGGGACAGGGGAACGCTGAAGCTTTCTTT	CASSLGQGNAEAFF
TRBJ1-1	TRBV28	NA	NA	TGTGCCAGCACCATAGGAGACGGTCGATACACTGAAGCTTTCTTT	CASTIGDGRYTEAFF
TRBJ1-3	TRBV11-3	NA	NA	TGTGCCAGCAGCTTAGGAGGCCCCCCCGGGTCTGGAAACACCATATATTTT	CASSLGGPPGSGNTIYF
TRBJ2-2	TRBV7-8	TRBD2	NA	TGTGCCAGCAGCTTAGTTATTAGCGGGAGGAACGGGGAGCTGTTTTTT	CASSLVISGRNGELFF
TRBJ1-3	TRBV7-3	NA	few	TGTGCCAGCAGCTTAACTGGCGGATACTCTGGAAACACCATATATTTT	CASSLTGGYSGNTIYF
TRBJ1-3	TRBV7-6	NA	NA	TGTGCCAGCAGCTTAGGCCCCGTGGGGGCCTCTGGAAACACCATATATTTT	CASSLGPVGASGNTIYF
TRBJ2-2	TRBV5-4	TRBD2	NA	TGTGCCAGCAGCTTGGAGTCCAGCGGGGGTACCGGGGAGCTGTTTTTT	CASSLESSGGTGELFF
TRBJ2-1	TRBV7-3	NA	once	TGTGCCAGCAGCTTGGGACATTACAATGAGCAGTTCTTC	CASSLGHYNEQFF
TRBJ2-2	TRBV4-3	TRBD2	NA	TGCGCCAGCAGCCAAGGAGCGGGAGTAAACACCGGGGAGCTGTTTTTT	CASSQGAGVNTGELFF
TRBJ1-2	TRBV18	NA	NA	TGTGCCAGCTCACCAGGGACAAGGGATGGCTACACCTTC	CASSPGTRDGYTF
TRBJ2-3	TRBV11-1	TRBD2	NA	TGTGCCAGCAGCTTAGTTGGTCTAGCGGGCACAGATACGCAGTATTTT	CASSLVGLAGTDTQYF
TRBJ1-3	TRBV9	TRBD1	NA	TGTGCCAGCAGCGTACAAGGGGACAGGCCGAGCTCTGGAAACACCATATATTTT	CASSVQGDRPSSGNTIYF
TRBJ1-5	TRBV4-1	NA	NA	TGCGCCAGCAGCCAAGATCGAAGAATACTTGGTCGAAATCAGCCCCAGCATTTT	CASSQDRRILGRNQPQHF
TRBJ1-6	TRBV10-3	TRBD1	NA	TGTGCCATCGGGACAGGGGAATCACCCCTCCACTTT	CAIGTGESPLHF
TRBJ2-5	TRBV4-2	TRBD2	NA	TGTGCCAGCAGCCTGGGAGGGAAATTGGAGACCCAGTACTTC	CASSLGGKLETQYF
TRBJ1-5	TRBV4-2	NA	NA	TGTGCCAGCAGCCAACAGGACAGCCGATTGACGTATAGCAATCAGCCCCAGCATTTT	CASSQQDSRLTYSNQPQHF
TRBJ1-3	TRBV19	TRBD1	NA	TGTGCCAGTAGTCCTCGGACAGGGCCGGGAAACACCATATATTTT	CASSPRTGPGNTIYF
TRBJ2-7	TRBV19	TRBD1	once	TGTGCCAGTACCCTTTCCCCAGGGGGTGGTGGGGAGCAGTACTTC	CASTLSPGGGGEQYF
TRBJ2-1	TRBV11-1	NA	NA	TGTGCCAGCACCTCAGGGCGGGAGCAGTTCTTC	CASTSGREQFF
TRBJ2-7	TRBV29-1	TRBD1	NA	TGCAGCGTTGAAATTCAGGCAGGGGGCGAGCAGTACTTC	CSVEIQAGGEQYF
TRBJ1-4	TRBV2	NA	once	TGTGCCAGCAAGTCAATGGCCGCGGGAGTATATGAAAAACTGTTTTTT	CASKSMAAGVYEKLFF
TRBJ1-1	TRBV7-2	NA	NA	TGTGCCAGCAGCGTGGGGGGGGGCGCGAAAAAAGCTTTCTTT	CASSVGGGAKKAFF
TRBJ2-7	TRBV5-4	TRBD2	NA	TGTGCCAGCAGCTGGGGGACTAGCGGGGGGTACGAGCAGTACTTC	CASSWGTSGGYEQYF
TRBJ1-5	TRBV3-1/TRBV3-2	TRBD1	NA	TGTGCCAGCAGCGATGACAGGGGTTGGAATCAGCCCCAGCATTTT	CASSDDRGWNQPQHF
TRBJ1-1	TRBV2	TRBD1	NA	TGTGCCAGCAGGAGGGGGATTGGACAGGGCACAACTGAAGCTTTCTTT	CASRRGIGQGTTEAFF
TRBJ1-6	TRBV6-5	NA	NA	TGTGCCAGCAGTTGGGGGGGGTTGCGTTCACCCCTCCACTTT	CASSWGGLRSPLHF